The 2 T cell receptor beta chains presented below share a single source sample, sequenced in a study of post-analysis software for immune sequencing data. Their specific antigens are unknown. Study-wide results and limits: TRBV5-6, TRBV5-1 and TRBV20-1 were among four or five TRBV segments more frequent in patients than controls.

Libraries were made from TCR beta cDNA, and they carried unique molecular identifiers. TCRdb reanalysed the PCR reads using MiXCR and keeps one entry per CDR3 protein. The sample records hundreds of thousands of distinct CDR3 sequences, 30% being singletons. Input material: blood. These TCRs come from a girl under 18 with multiple sclerosis.

The chain uses TRBV7-2 and TRBJ2-3; D call uncertain. CDR1 and CDR2 (germline): SGHTA, FQGNSA. CDR3 length: 16 residues. V gave up 3 bases and J gave up 1 base, with 14 bases separating them. The CDR3 nucleotides read TGTGCCAGCAGCTTCCGTCCCGGGTTCCGCACAGATACGCAGTATTTT. Amino acid sequence: CASSFRPGFRTDTQYF.

This clonotype has only a few counts. V is TRBV7-6 and J is TRBJ2-1, with D maybe TRBD2 (5 bases). Looked up from germline, CDR1 is SGHVS and CDR2 is FNYEAQ. The V end was cut by 5 bases, the J end by 7 bases, with 15 bases between. This CDR3 is built from 14 residues. The chain's CDR3 is CASSQTVRDNEQFF. CDR3 nucleotides: TGTGCCAGCAGCCAAACCGTTCGGGATAATGAGCAGTTCTTC.